The 24 T cell receptor beta chains presented below share a single source sample, sequenced in a study of tumor-infiltrating lymphocytes in localized non-small cell lung cancer. Method: immunoSEQ multiplex PCR; TCRdb's copy keeps in-frame clones and lacks some. The table has about 4,800 clones, around 96% seen once; the top ten hold approximately 2.8%. Sequenced: uninvolved lung tissue not adjacent to the tumor. The receptors shown here come from a human donor with non-small cell lung cancer.

J is TRBJ1-2 and V is TRBV10-2; tentative D call: TRBD1 (6 bases). The V gene lost 0 bases and the J gene lost 4 bases, with 9 bases spanning the gap. The CDR3 has 14 residues. Germline V gene sequence: CDR1 WSHSY, CDR2 SAAADI. The CDR3 loop is CASSESGGAYGYTF. DNA of the CDR3: TGCGCCAGCAGTGAGTCGGGGGGCGCCTATGGCTACACCTTC.

V usage is TRBV29-1 and J usage is TRBJ1-4, with TRBD1 as a possible D gene (5 bases). The germline gives CDR1 SQVTM, CDR2 ANQGSEA. The CDR3 extends over 15 amino acids. Trimming removed 6 bases at V and 5 bases at J, with 19 bases between. CDR3 region: CSVAGGTGPNEKLFF. In DNA, the CDR3 is TGCAGCGTCGCCGGGGGGACGGGGCCCAATGAAAAACTGTTTTTT.

This chain uses TRBV5-1 with TRBJ2-1; 10 bases match TRBD2. CDR3 size: 15 residues. Germline V gene data show CDR1 as SGHRS and CDR2 as YFSETQ. V lost 3 bases and J lost 10; bases outside the gene matches: 10. The CDR3 nucleotides are TGCGCCAGCAGCTCACAAAGCGGGGGGGCGGGGGAGCAGTTCTTC. This codes for CASSSQSGGAGEQFF.

This clone was picked up a small number of times. This chain uses TRBV6-9 with TRBJ2-7; 9 nucleotides line up with TRBD2. CDR1 is MNHGY and CDR2 is SVAAGI in the germline V gene. This CDR3 region has 15 residues. Trimming at V came to 3 bases and at J to 4 bases, leaving 7 bases not matched to a gene. The CDR3, as DNA: TGTGCCAGCAGTTACCGCGGGACTAGCTGGTACGAGCAGTACTTC. Translating gives CASSYRGTSWYEQYF.

The chain combines TRBV30 with TRBJ1-3; D is unclear. Trimming removed 4 bases from V and 4 bases from J, with 8 bases in between. The CDR3 extends over 12 amino acids. The germline V gene has CDR1 GTSNPN and CDR2 SVGIG (reference sequence). In DNA form, the CDR3 reads TGTGCCTGGAAGTATATGGGAAACACCATATATTTT. Its translation: CAWKYMGNTIYF.

This chain links TRBV5-1 with TRBJ2-1; 10 nucleotides line up with TRBD1. The ends lost 4 bases at V and 4 bases at J; junction bases unmatched: 8. CDR3 length equals 16 residues. Germline CDR1 SGHRS, CDR2 YFSETQ. This CDR3 reads CASSPTDRGNYNEQFF. CDR3 coding DNA: TGCGCCAGCAGCCCGACGGACAGGGGGAATTACAATGAGCAGTTCTTC. The complete variable domain, with remaining parts taken from reference TRBV5-1 and TRBJ2-1, reads KAGVTQTPRYLIKTRGQQVTLSCSPISGHRSVSWYQQTPGQGLQFLFEYFSETQRNKGNFPGRFSGRQFSNSRSEMNVSTLELGDSALYLCASSPTDRGNYNEQFFGPGTRLTVL.

In this sample, this clone turned up once. The gene calls are TRBV18 and TRBJ1-5; a weak D match, TRBD1 (5 bases). Between the trimmed V and J ends, which lost 6 bases and 7 bases, there was a span of 25 bases. Germline loops: CDR1 KGHSH, CDR2 LQKENI. The CDR3 extends over 17 amino acids. The CDR3 nucleotides are TGTGCCAGCTCTCAAGGTCCGGGACCCGGGGCGGGGCAGCCCCAGCATTTT. Protein: CASSQGPGPGAGQPQHF.

V and J are TRBV14 and TRBJ2-2; a possible D gene is TRBD2 (5 bases). Germline CDR1 SGHDN, CDR2 FVKESK. The CDR3 is 15 residues long. Trimming took 1 base from V and 2 from J, leaving 8 bases between them. DNA of the CDR3: TGTGCCAGCAGCCAAGGAGCGGATAACACCGGGGAGCTGTTTTTT. Amino acid sequence: CASSQGADNTGELFF. The full variable domain, its missing parts supplied by reference TRBV14 and TRBJ2-2, is EAGVTQFPSHSVIEKGQTVTLRCDPISGHDNLYWYRRVMGKEIKFLLHFVKESKQDESGMPNNRFLAERTGGTYSTLKVQPAELEDSGVYFCASSQGADNTGELFFGEGSRLTVL.

J is TRBJ1-1 and V is TRBV6-5; D may be TRBD1 (5 bases). CDR1 and CDR2 (germline): MNHEY, SVGAGI. Trimming shortened V by 0 bases and J by 5 bases, and 10 bases separated the two germline ends. This CDR3 has 14 amino acids. Here the CDR3 reads CASSYSYQGTEAFF. The CDR3 DNA sequence: TGTGCCAGCAGTTACTCTTACCAGGGTACTGAAGCTTTCTTT.

The chain links TRBV29-1 to TRBJ2-1, with 12 positions matching TRBD2. Germline CDR1 reads SQVTM; CDR2 reads ANQGSEA. With 7 bases clipped from V and 3 bases from J, the junction kept 13 bases outside the gene matches. The CDR3 spans 17 residues. CDR3 DNA: TGCAGCGCTGCCCAACTAGCGGGGGGCTCATTCTACAATGAGCAGTTCTTC. Its translation is CSAAQLAGGSFYNEQFF.

The table lists this clone with a count of one. The V call is TRBV6-7, the J call TRBJ2-3; 7 nucleotides match TRBD1. TRBV6-7 is treated as an ORF (open reading frame) with a function not yet certain. The CDR3 has 17 residues. V gave up 2 bases and J gave up 0 bases; unmatched junction bases: 8. The CDR3 DNA sequence: TGTGCCAGCAGTTACGGAACAGGGGAGCGTAGCACAGATACGCAGTATTTT. As protein: CASSYGTGERSTDTQYF.

The CDR3 DNA sequence: TGTGCCAGCAGCTTAGTGGCGAACCTTAATTCACCCCTCCACTTT. This encodes CASSLVANLNSPLHF. J is TRBJ1-6 and V is TRBV7-3; D not certain. Germline CDR1 is SGHTA and CDR2 is FQGTGA. Trimming removed 2 bases at V and 6 bases at J, with 11 bases between. The CDR3 contains 15 residues. Combining the CDR3 with reference TRBV7-3 and TRBJ1-6 gives the whole variable domain GAGVSQTPSNKVTEKGKYVELRCDPISGHTALYWYRQSLGQGPEFLIYFQGTGAADDSGLPNDRFFAVRPEGSVSTLKIQRTERGDSAVYLCASSLVANLNSPLHFGNGTRLTVT.

The rearrangement uses TRBV15 and TRBJ1-5; TRBD1 aligns across 7 bases. The CDR3 is made up of 15 amino acids. V lost 3 bases to trimming and J lost 7 bases; unmatched junction nucleotides: 9. Looked up from germline, CDR1 is LNHNV and CDR2 is YYDKDF (reference sequence). CDR3: CATSRDALGGQPQHF. DNA for the CDR3: TGTGCCACCAGCAGGGATGCCTTAGGGGGCCAGCCCCAGCATTTT.

This clone appeared once. The chain is built from TRBV2 and TRBJ1-5; 8 bases are shared with TRBD1. J was trimmed by 2 bases and V by 6 bases; bases with no gene match: 6. Germline V CDR1 and CDR2: SNHLY, FYNNEI. The CDR3 runs to 15 residues. CDR3 nucleotide sequence: TGTGCCAGCAGCCCCGAGACAGGGGGCAATCAGCCCCAGCATTTT. It encodes CASSPETGGNQPQHF.

V is TRBV7-2 and J is TRBJ2-3, with no clear D. Germline V gives CDR1 SGHTA, CDR2 FQGNSA. The length of the CDR3 is 12 residues. V lost 1 base to trimming and J lost 8 bases, with 7 bases between them. The DNA for the CDR3 is TGTGCCAGCAGCTTAGACGATGGTACGCAGTATTTT. Translation: CASSLDDGTQYF.

This chain links TRBV6-5 with TRBJ2-5; 11 positions agree with TRBD1. The V segment lost 2 bases and the J segment 5 bases; nucleotides outside the gene matches: 7. Germline V gene data show CDR1 as MNHEY and CDR2 as SVGAGI. There are 16 residues in the CDR3. The CDR3 DNA follows: TGTGCCAGCAGTTACCCCGGGACAGGGGGAATGGAGACCCAGTACTTC. Its protein is CASSYPGTGGMETQYF.

The V and J genes are TRBV7-3 and TRBJ2-2; TRBD2 matches at 8 bases. Germline V gives CDR1 SGHTA, CDR2 FQGTGA. CDR3 length: 15 residues. V lost 0 bases and J lost 4; bases outside the gene matches: 1. CDR3 DNA sequence: TGTGCCAGCAGCTTAACGCGGGGGGTCACCGGGGAGCTGTTTTTT. This codes for CASSLTRGVTGELFF.

J is TRBJ1-1 and V is TRBV6-5; a possible D gene is TRBD1 (5 bases). V shed 0 bases and J shed 3 bases, with 11 bases lying between them. The CDR3 totals 15 residues. Germline lookup yields CDR1 MNHEY and CDR2 SVGAGI. The CDR3 DNA sequence: TGTGCCAGCAGTTACTCGGGGGGTGGGGACACTGAAGCTTTCTTT. This encodes CASSYSGGGDTEAFF.

This clone was seen only once. The chain recombines TRBV5-1 with TRBJ2-1; possible D gene TRBD1, 6 bases. V was cut by 2 bases and J by 2 bases, with 8 bases left in between. This CDR3 has 14 amino acids. Germline loops: CDR1 SGHRS, CDR2 YFSETQ. The CDR3 bases are TGCGCCAGCAGCTTACGGGACACCTACAATGAGCAGTTCTTC. Translation gives CASSLRDTYNEQFF.

This chain uses TRBV7-9 with TRBJ2-1, with TRBD1 matching 10 bases. Germline values: CDR1 SEHNR, CDR2 FQNEAQ (reference sequence). V shed 4 bases and J 1 base; nucleotides not matched to a gene: 10. This CDR3 has 18 amino acids. CDR3 loop: CASSSTQPGQGSYNEQFF. The CDR3 region has the DNA TGTGCCAGCAGCTCAACGCAACCGGGACAGGGGTCCTACAATGAGCAGTTCTTC.

The chain combines TRBV10-3 with TRBJ2-1, with 8 bases that match TRBD2. CDR1 and CDR2 (germline): ENHRY, SYGVKD. This CDR3 contains 16 residues. J lost 0 bases, V lost 4 bases, and 5 bases had no gene match. CDR3 DNA sequence: TGTGCCATCAGTGGAACTAGCGGCAGCTCCTACAATGAGCAGTTCTTC. Translating it yields CAISGTSGSSYNEQFF.

The chain links TRBV6-1 to TRBJ1-2; 7 positions agree with TRBD1. The CDR3 extends over 15 amino acids. Germline V CDR1 and CDR2: MNHNS, SASEGT. V lost 6 bases to trimming and J lost 7 bases; unmatched junction nucleotides: 14. The CDR3 spells CASSPRDRDIAGYTF. CDR3 bases: TGTGCCAGCAGCCCTCGGGACAGAGATATCGCTGGCTACACCTTC.

This clone was detected once. The rearrangement joins TRBV19 to TRBJ2-7, with 7 bases fitting TRBD2. Germline V lookup: CDR1 LNHDA, CDR2 SQIVND (reference sequence). The V gene end was trimmed by 6 bases and the J gene end by 2 bases; junction bases not matched to a gene: 10. This CDR3 region has 15 residues. CDR3 DNA sequence: TGTGCCAGTAGCTCCCTAGCGGACCTGGCCTACGAGCAGTACTTC. Translating gives CASSSLADLAYEQYF.

In DNA form, the CDR3 reads TGTGCCAGCAGCTCCCCGGGGGGCGGGGAGCTGTTTTTT. It yields the protein CASSSPGGGELFF. This chain links TRBV7-8 with TRBJ2-2, with 7 nucleotides matching TRBD2. Germline V gene lookup returns CDR1 SGHVS and CDR2 FQNEAQ. The CDR3 has 13 amino acids. With V trimmed by 4 bases and J by 7 bases, 3 bases remained unmatched.